Each of the 3 T cell receptor beta chains below was sequenced from the same sample in a study of OX40 agonist ivuxolimab in advanced cancers. TCRdb's table, derived via immunoSEQ multiplex PCR, lists solely in-frame clones and lacks some. The table shows fewer than 20,000 clones, with around 80% occurring only once. The input for sequencing was CD4+ or CD8+ T cells sorted from blood, taken in a trial of the OX40 agonist ivuxolimab. These receptors all stem from an adult with an advanced solid tumor such as melanoma, head and neck, liver or kidney cancer.

This clone was observed a few times. The chain combines TRBV28 with TRBJ2-5, with a possible D match to TRBD1 (5 bases). The CDR3 spans 15 residues. Germline CDR1 MDHEN, CDR2 SYDVKM. The V gene lost 2 bases and the J gene lost 0 bases, with 10 bases spanning the gap. CDR3 bases: TGTGCCAGCAGTTTAAGTCCAGGGTACCAAGAGACCCAGTACTTC. Protein product: CASSLSPGYQETQYF.

The chain carries TRBV15 and TRBJ2-1, with D unresolved. The V and J ends lost 0 bases and 6 bases respectively, with 6 bases between them. The CDR3 consists of 13 residues. Looked up from germline, CDR1 is LNHNV and CDR2 is YYDKDF (reference sequence). In nucleotides, the CDR3 is TGTGCCACCAGCAGAGATACGGCCAATGAGCAGTTCTTC. It specifies CATSRDTANEQFF.

This clone occurred a few times. This CDR3 is CASSQDRDRAGGYTF. CDR3 bases: TGCGCCAGCAGCCAAGATAGGGACAGGGCGGGAGGCTACACCTTC. V and J are TRBV4-3 and TRBJ1-2, with 9 bases lining up with TRBD1. The CDR3 totals 15 residues. V was pared by 0 bases and J by 8 bases, with 7 bases of the junction left unmatched. Germline V CDR1 and CDR2: LGHNA, YSLEER.